Given below is one T cell receptor beta chain in context. The entry originates in a study of blood T cell repertoires in COVID-19. Study-level background: Sites across the United States, Italy and Spain contributed samples from acute and convalescent COVID-19. From T cells, B-cell-depleted T cells, or PBMCs came the material, which was cDNA or gDNA.

Sequencing was performed with immunoSEQ multiplex PCR; in TCRdb, only in-frame clones are kept and a portion is missing. The table includes 150,000 to 250,000 clones, roughly nine tenths detected once. The CDR3 extends over 12 amino acids. Per the germline V gene, CDR1 is SGHTA and CDR2 is FQGNSA. Trimming at V came to 5 bases and at J to 4 bases, leaving 1 base not matched to a gene. The sequence derives from a woman aged 25 to 39 who had recovered from COVID-19. The source material was PBMCs or T cells enriched from blood (not recorded which). The chain links TRBV7-2 to TRBJ2-5, with 7 bases that match TRBD1. CDR3 in DNA: TGTGCCAGCAGCCGACAGGGAGAGACCCAGTACTTC. The encoded protein is CASSRQGETQYF. Combining the CDR3 with reference TRBV7-2 and TRBJ2-5 gives the whole variable domain GAGVSQSPSNKVTEKGKDVELRCDPISGHTALYWYRQSLGQGLEFLIYFQGNSAPDKSGLPSDRFSAERTGGSVSTLTIQRTQQEDSAVYLCASSRQGETQYFGPGTRLLVL.